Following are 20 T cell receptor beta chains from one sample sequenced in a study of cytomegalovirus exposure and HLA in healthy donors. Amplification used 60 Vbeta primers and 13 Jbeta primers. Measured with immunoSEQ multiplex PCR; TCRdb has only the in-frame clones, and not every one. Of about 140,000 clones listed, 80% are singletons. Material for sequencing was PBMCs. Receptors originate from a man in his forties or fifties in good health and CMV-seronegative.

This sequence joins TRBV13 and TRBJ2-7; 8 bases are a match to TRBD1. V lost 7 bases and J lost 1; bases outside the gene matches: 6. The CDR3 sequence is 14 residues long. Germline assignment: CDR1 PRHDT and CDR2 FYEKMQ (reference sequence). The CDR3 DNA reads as TGTGCCAGCACCCGGGACAGGACATCCTACGAGCAGTACTTC. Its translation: CASTRDRTSYEQYF.

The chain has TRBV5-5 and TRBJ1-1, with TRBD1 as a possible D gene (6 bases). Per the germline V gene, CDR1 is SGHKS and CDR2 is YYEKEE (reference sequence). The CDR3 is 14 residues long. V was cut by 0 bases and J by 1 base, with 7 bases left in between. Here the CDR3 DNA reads TGTGCCAGCAGCTTGGTGGGACAGAACACTGAAGCTTTCTTT. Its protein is CASSLVGQNTEAFF.

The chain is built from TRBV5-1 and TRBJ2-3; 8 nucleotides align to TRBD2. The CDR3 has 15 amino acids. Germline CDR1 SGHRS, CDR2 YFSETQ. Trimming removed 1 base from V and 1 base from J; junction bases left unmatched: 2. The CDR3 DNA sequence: TGCGCCAGCAGCTTGCTCGGGGGGGGCACAGATACGCAGTATTTT. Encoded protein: CASSLLGGGTDTQYF.

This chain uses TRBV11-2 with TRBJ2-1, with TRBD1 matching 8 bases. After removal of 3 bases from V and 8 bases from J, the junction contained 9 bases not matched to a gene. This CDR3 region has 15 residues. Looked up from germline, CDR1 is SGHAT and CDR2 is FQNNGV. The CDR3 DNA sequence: TGTGCCAGCAGCTTTGCGGGACAGGCATCAGATGAGCAGTTCTTC. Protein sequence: CASSFAGQASDEQFF.

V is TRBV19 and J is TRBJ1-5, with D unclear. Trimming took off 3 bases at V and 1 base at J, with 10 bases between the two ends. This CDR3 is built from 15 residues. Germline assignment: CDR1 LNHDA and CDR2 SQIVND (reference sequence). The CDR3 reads CASSIGGKSNQPQHF. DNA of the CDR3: TGTGCCAGTAGTATTGGAGGCAAAAGCAATCAGCCCCAGCATTTT.

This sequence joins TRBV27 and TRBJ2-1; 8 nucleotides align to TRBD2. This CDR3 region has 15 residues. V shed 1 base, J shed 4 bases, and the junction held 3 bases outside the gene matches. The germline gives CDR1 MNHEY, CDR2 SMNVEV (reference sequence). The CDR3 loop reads CASSLFSGIYNEQFF. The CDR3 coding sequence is TGTGCCAGCAGTTTATTTAGCGGGATTTACAATGAGCAGTTCTTC.

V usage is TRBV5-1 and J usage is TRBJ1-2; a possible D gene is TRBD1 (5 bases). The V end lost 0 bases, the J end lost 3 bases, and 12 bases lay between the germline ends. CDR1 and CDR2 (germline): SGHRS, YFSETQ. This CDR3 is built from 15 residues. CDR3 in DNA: TGCGCCAGCAGCTTGGGAACGGGGGGTGACTATGGCTACACCTTC. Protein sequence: CASSLGTGGDYGYTF.

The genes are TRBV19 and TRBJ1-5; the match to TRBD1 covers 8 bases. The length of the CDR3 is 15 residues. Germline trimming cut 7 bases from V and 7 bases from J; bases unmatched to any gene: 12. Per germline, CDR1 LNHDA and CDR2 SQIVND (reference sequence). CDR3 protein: CASNLGQGSWQPQHF. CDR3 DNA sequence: TGTGCCAGTAATTTAGGACAGGGTTCATGGCAGCCCCAGCATTTT.

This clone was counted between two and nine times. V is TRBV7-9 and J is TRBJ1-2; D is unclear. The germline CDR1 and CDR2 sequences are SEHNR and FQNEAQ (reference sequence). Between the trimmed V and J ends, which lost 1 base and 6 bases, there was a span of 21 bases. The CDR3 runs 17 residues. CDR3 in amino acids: CASSLDAMVRRLDGYTF. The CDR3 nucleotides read TGTGCCAGCAGCTTAGACGCCATGGTCCGACGACTAGATGGCTACACCTTC. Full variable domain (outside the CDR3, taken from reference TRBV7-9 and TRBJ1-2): DTGVSQNPRHKITKRGQNVTFRCDPISEHNRLYWYRQTLGQGPEFLTYFQNEAQLEKSRLLSDRFSAERPKGSFSTLEIQRTEQGDSAMYLCASSLDAMVRRLDGYTFGSGTRLTVV.

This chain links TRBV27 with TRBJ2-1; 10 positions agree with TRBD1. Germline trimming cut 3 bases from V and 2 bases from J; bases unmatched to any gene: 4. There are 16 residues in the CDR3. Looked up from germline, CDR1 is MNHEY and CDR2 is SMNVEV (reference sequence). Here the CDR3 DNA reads TGTGCCAGCAGTTTGGACAGGGGGAAAACCTACAATGAGCAGTTCTTC. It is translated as CASSLDRGKTYNEQFF.

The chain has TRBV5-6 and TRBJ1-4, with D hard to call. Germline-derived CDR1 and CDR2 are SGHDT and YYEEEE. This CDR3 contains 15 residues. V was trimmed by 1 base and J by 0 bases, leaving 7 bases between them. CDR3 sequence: CASSLLTATNEKLFF. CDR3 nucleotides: TGTGCCAGCAGCTTGCTCACAGCAACTAATGAAAAACTGTTTTTT.

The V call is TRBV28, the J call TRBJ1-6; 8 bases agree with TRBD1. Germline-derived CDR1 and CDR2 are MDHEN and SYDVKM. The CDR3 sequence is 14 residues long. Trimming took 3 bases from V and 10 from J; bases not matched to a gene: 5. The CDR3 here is CASSLRQGHSPLHF. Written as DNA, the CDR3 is TGTGCCAGCAGTTTGCGACAGGGGCACTCACCCCTCCACTTT. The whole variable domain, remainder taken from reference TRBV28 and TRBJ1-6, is DVKVTQSSRYLVKRTGEKVFLECVQDMDHENMFWYRQDPGLGLRLIYFSYDVKMKEKGDIPEGYSVSREKKERFSLILESASTNQTSMYLCASSLRQGHSPLHFGNGTRLTVT.

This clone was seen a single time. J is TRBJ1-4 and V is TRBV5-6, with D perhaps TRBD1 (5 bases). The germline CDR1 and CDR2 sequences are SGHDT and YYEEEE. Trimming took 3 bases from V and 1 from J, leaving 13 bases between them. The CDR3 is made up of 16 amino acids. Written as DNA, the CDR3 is TGTGCCAGCAGCTGGGGGATGGGGGGAACTAATGAAAAACTGTTTTTT. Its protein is CASSWGMGGTNEKLFF.

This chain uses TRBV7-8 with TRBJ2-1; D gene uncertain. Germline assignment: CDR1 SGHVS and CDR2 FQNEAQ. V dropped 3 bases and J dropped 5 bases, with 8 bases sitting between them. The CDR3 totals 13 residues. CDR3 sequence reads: CASSFSKNNEQFF. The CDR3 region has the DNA TGTGCCAGCAGCTTTTCTAAGAACAATGAGCAGTTCTTC. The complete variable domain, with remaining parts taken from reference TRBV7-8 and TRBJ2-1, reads GAGVSQSPRYKVAKRGQDVALRCDPISGHVSLFWYQQALGQGPEFLTYFQNEAQLDKSGLPSDRFFAERPEGSVSTLKIQRTQQEDSAVYLCASSFSKNNEQFFGPGTRLTVL.

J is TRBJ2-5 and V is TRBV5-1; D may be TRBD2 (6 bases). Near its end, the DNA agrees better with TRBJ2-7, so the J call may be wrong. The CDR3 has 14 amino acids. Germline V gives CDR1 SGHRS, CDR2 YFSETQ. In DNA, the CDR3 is TGCGCCAGCAGCACCTCGGAGGGAGGATACGAGCAGTACTTC. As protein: CASSTSEGGYEQYF.

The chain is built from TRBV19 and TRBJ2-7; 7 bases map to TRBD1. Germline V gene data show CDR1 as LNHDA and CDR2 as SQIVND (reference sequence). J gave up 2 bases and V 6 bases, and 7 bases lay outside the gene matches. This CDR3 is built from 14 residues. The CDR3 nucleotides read TGTGCCAGTAGGAGACAGGGAATGGCCTACGAGCAGTACTTC. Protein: CASRRQGMAYEQYF.

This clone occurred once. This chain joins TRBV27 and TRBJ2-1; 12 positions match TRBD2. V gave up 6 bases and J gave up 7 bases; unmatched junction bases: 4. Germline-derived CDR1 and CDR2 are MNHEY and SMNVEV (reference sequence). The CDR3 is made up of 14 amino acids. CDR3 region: CASRSSGRVNEQFF. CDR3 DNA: TGTGCCAGCAGGTCTAGCGGGAGGGTGAATGAGCAGTTCTTC.

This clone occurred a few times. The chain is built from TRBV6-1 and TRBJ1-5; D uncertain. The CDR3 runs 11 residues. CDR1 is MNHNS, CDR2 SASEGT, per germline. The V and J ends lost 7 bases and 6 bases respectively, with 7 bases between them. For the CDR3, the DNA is TGTGCCAGCAAAGAGGGTCAGCCCCAGCATTTT. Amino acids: CASKEGQPQHF.

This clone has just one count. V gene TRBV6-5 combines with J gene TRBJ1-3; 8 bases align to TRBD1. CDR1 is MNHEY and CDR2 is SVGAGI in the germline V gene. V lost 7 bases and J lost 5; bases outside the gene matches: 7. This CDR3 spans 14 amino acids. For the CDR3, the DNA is TGTGCCAGCACCCCCAGGGGGCTTCGAAACACCATATATTTT. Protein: CASTPRGLRNTIYF.

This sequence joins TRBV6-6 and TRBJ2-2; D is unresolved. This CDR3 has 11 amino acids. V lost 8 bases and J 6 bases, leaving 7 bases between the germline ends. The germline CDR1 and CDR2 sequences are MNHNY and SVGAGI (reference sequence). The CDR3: CASRVAGELFF. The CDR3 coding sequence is TGTGCCAGCCGGGTGGCCGGGGAGCTGTTTTTT.